Here is one T cell receptor beta chain with its context. Its specificity is unknown. The sample is drawn from a study of human T cells and chemical hapten exposure. Indicated time point: patch test 3, about 24 weeks after DPC sensitization. Treatment noted: therapeutic diphenylcyclopropenone sensitization with weekly scalp DPC. Per the authors' pipeline: Samples ranged from roughly 20,000 to 700,000 TCRs, with a median of approximately 96,000. TCRdb redid the calling of the RACE reads with MiXCR, one entry per CDR3 protein. For this entry, the V and J calls and clone size follow TCRdb and not the study's own pipeline. The sample records about 190,000 distinct CDR3 sequences, about 25% being singletons. Germline V gene lookup returns CDR1 MNHNS and CDR2 SASEGT. The CDR3 has 14 residues. V lost 7 bases, J lost 2 bases, and 3 bases stayed unmatched. Study-wide findings and caveats: Expanded TCRs were compared with controls, and the expanded TCRs formed significantly more large CDR3 similarity clusters.

The genes are TRBV6-1 and TRBJ2-3; 10 bases agree with TRBD2. The sample consisted of whole blood, taken in connection with sensitization to the hapten diphenylcyclopropenone (DPC). This TCR came from a woman between 35 and 50 years old with alopecia areata. Some clones in this sample may be carry-over from other donors' samples. The CDR3 sequence is CASTGLAATDTQYF. CDR3 nucleotide sequence: TGTGCCAGCACCGGACTAGCGGCCACAGATACGCAGTATTTT.